The T cell receptor beta chain under discussion was sequenced for a study of cytomegalovirus exposure and HLA in healthy donors (dated by TCRdb to between 2016 and 2019). Broadly, across the study: In an earlier analysis of 587 of the donors, less than 350 Gb of sequence data and 90 million to 120 million unique TCR beta sequences from about 179 million T cells were reported. A later genetic analysis took genome-wide SNP genotypes for about 55% of the 666 donors and used that subset as a discovery cohort. All discovery cohort repertoires had been generated using a single sequencing platform. Donor age, sex, ethnicity and CMV serostatus were compiled alongside the repertoire data. Using immunosequencing, the study profiled T cell repertoires from 550 to 750 subjects and related those repertoires to cytomegalovirus serostatus. The number of typed donors differed by locus: roughly 620-630 for A, B, C, DRB1 and DQB1; approximately 540 for DQA1; 606 for DPA1; and roughly 450 for DPB1. To predict cytomegalovirus infection status, the study brought together high-throughput TCR immunosequencing, statistical association of individual TCRs with disease status, and machine learning. An earlier analysis of more than 450 of the donors used high-throughput TCR beta sequencing to judge whether each TCR beta V gene segment behaved as functional or pseudogenic. Roughly 5 DR-DQ haplotypes were treated as single units for association and clustering because of strong linkage in the cohort. The later analysis used no new phenotypic data to find candidate immune exposures, relying instead on TCR beta sequences and their occurrence across donors. An early release covering about 600 HLA-typed donors comprised 300 to 350 gigabases of sequencing data and 85 million or so unique TCR sequences. Besides the first cohort of hundreds of subjects, a separate validation cohort made up of roughly 120 different subjects was used. The study aimed to test whether cataloging public T cell receptors could reveal signatures of past pathogen exposure. A later analysis re-examined previously published TCR beta repertoires from 500 to 700 donors and added high-resolution HLA genotyping to investigate patterns of TCR occurrence. HLA typing included class I and class II loci at four-digit resolution. Among the roughly 370 genotyped donors, around 81% belonged to the genetic ancestry cluster associated with self-reported Caucasian donors. Across under 500 genotyped donors of the cohort, an average of about 200,000 unique TCR beta nucleotide sequences per donor were sequenced, and roughly 18% of those sequences were non-productive.

The cohort was made up of approximately 670 healthy bone marrow donors. Cohort members were all nominally healthy when sampled, although unrecorded immune exposures were likely present. The donor was CMV seronegative and was included in the group of approximately 350 seronegative cohort members. Every donor gave a peripheral blood sample, and the peripheral blood mononuclear cells from that sample were used for TCR beta sequencing. Genomic DNA extraction from the blood cell samples was performed with the Qiagen DNeasy Blood Extraction Kit. V is cut back by 3 bases and J by 12 bases, with 21 bases in the junction unmatched. The CDR3 sequence holds 17 residues, the cysteine and phenylalanine included. Only the CDR3 portion is preserved as DNA: 51 bases, with reading frame beginning at the first base. The germline V gene sets CDR1 to SQVTM and CDR2 to ANQGSEA. The full study reports these points: The earlier analysis of approximately 590 of the donors excluded roughly 17 rarely observed V segments, including chromosome 9 orphons, because counts were too low. Most TCR sequences were observed very rarely across donors, whereas some public TCRs were present in many individuals. Cytomegalovirus status was reported to be diagnosed by the classifier with high specificity and sensitivity in both the original and validation cohorts. Because HLA typing was missing for some donors at each locus, association tests included only the typed subset. According to a later genetic analysis, donors in an Asian-associated ancestry cluster had fewer N-insertions in productive TCRs than the approximately 670-donor mean. A group of highly shared sequence variants was considered likely to be a technical artifact of the sequencing pipeline. A further reported finding was that TCR beta sequences accurately predicted the HLA-A and HLA-B alleles for most subjects in the first cohort. Linkage disequilibrium might explain the correlated functional status among segregating V segments, but an unknown experimental factor could not be excluded. Specific HLA alleles were associated with over 15,000 TCR beta sequences at a false discovery rate of 0.05 in a later analysis. The study listed 150 to 200 TCR beta chains as associated with cytomegalovirus. Three of the identified cytomegalovirus-associated TCR beta chains were confirmed in vitro to be specific for cytomegalovirus antigens. When HLA alleles, especially DR and DQ, strongly co-occurred, attributing TCR associations to individual alleles was difficult. CMV serostatus was the only immune exposure information available for the cohort. A later analysis reported that several top co-occurrence clusters appeared linked to parvovirus B19, influenza, CMV and Epstein-Barr virus. In a later analysis, HLA-associated TCR beta chains were found to be more clonally expanded and to have lower generation probabilities than equally common non-associated chains. Some IMGT-functional V segments, including TRBV6-2 and TRBV6-3, could not be distinguished by the 87-base-pair reads and were therefore excluded. A later analysis found that most CMV-associated TCR beta chains appeared HLA-restricted, with HLA associations seemingly driven largely by CMV exposure. Broadly in line with IMGT annotations, most TCR beta V segments showed up in productive rearrangements about 87% or about 30% of the time in an earlier analysis of approximately 640 of the donors. In a later analysis, TCR association rates were found to vary across HLA loci, with the most associated TCRs seen for DRB1 alleles and the fewest for HLA-C alleles. According to the authors, the approach could potentially be generalized to other disease states and immunological phenotypes. In this cohort, only TCR beta chains were sequenced, and detectable features were limited by the absence of alpha or paired-chain data. A later genetic analysis associated a missense DCLRE1C variant with V-gene and J-gene trimming of TCR beta chains, and an independent cohort replicated the association. Roughly uniform sequencing depth across donors was assumed in presence/absence analyses, although this assumption may not hold.

The library was obtained by the immunoSEQ multiplex PCR assay. For the multiplex PCR, a mixture combining 60 forward primers for TCR Vbeta segments and 13 reverse primers for TCR Jbeta segments was used. The CDR3 region of rearranged TCR beta genes was amplified from genomic DNA by a multiplex PCR assay. On the Illumina HiSeq System, the amplified TCR beta libraries were sequenced as 87-base-pair reads. For the original study's pipeline: Across the 700 or so repertoires, a later analysis counted roughly 84 million unique TCR beta chains, around 11 million of which were shared by at least two donors. To remove PCR and sequencing errors, raw reads were error-corrected and collapsed into unique sequences using a nearest-neighbor algorithm that merged closely related sequences. CDR3 sequences were aligned to IMGT reference sequences to assign V, D and J gene segments. For a sequence to be retained, a match of at least six nucleotides to both a V gene segment and a J gene segment was required. Rearrangements were called productive when the CDR3 lacked stop codons and stayed in frame with V and J; all others were non-productive. CDR3 was defined by IMGT convention, running from the second conserved V-encoded cysteine to the conserved J-encoded phenylalanine. Sequences without an unambiguous match to a single V gene segment were excluded from the earlier analysis of about 600 of the donors. An earlier analysis of approximately 590 of the donors classified V segments as functional when productive rearrangements were above 56.7% and as segregating when the standard deviation between donors was above 5%. To diagnose cytomegalovirus status from the catalog of TCR beta chain sequences, a statistical classification framework was built. V and J gene assignment, in a later analysis, came from comparing TCR nucleotide sequences with IMGT/GENE-DB human TR gene sequences. Using the TCRdist pipeline, a later analysis assigned CDR3 sequences along with most-parsimonious VDJ recombination scenarios. A later analysis defined each TCR beta chain by its CDR3 amino acid sequence plus V-gene family, and excluded reads lacking a unique V-gene family. A later analysis removed 450 to 600 highly shared, low-generation-probability nucleotide sequences to deal with suspected cross-contamination and a sequencing artifact. A later analysis calculated a clonal expansion index for each public chain from normalized within-repertoire ranks of inferred template counts. Generation probabilities in a later analysis came from a VDJ recombination model fitted to out-of-frame rearrangements, and those results were checked against IGoR. In a later analysis, hypergeometric tests were used to score TCR-TCR, TCR-HLA and TCR-CMV co-occurrence, with a repertoire-size bias correction applied to TCR pairs. In a later analysis, false discovery rates were estimated by permuting HLA or CMV assignments 20 times. In a later analysis, co-occurring TCRs were grouped using DBSCAN, with TCRdist sequence similarity added in when clustering inside HLA-allele-positive subsets. Repertoires with fewer than 30,000 or more than 120,000 public chains were left out of co-occurrence clustering, as were a few repertoires with anomalous nucleotide sharing. The table was pulled from immuneACCESS by TCRdb, which kept in-frame rearrangements only. Such tables lose some clones; where checked, under half of the loss comes from unresolved V genes, and the rest has no known cause. The DNA was the basis for D and trimming; V, J and clone size are from that table. The sample yields about 250,000 clones; around 65% were counted once. Clones ranked in the top ten supply around 2% of the sample.

Comment on this clone: Its antigen remains unidentified. The record has no base qualities; no much larger clone is one base away.

The sequence derives from a female donor in good health and CMV-seronegative. This receptor chain uses TRBV29-1 and TRBJ2-1, with 9 bases matching TRBD1. What was sequenced was PBMCs. The base sequence is TGCAGCGTTGAGGAAGGGGGTGGGACAGGGTTAGGTTTTTGGCAGTTCTTC. This translates into CSVEEGGGTGLGFWQFF.